This paragraph covers one TCR beta chain sequence. Its antigen remains unidentified. There are 16 residues in the CDR3. V was clipped by 4 bases and J by 2 bases; unmatched bases: 9. Germline-derived CDR1 and CDR2 are SGHAT and FQDESV (reference sequence). During the collection period, no donor immune events like infections were recorded. The sample comes from a study of identifying expanded T cells in peripheral blood. Clones were read by immunoSEQ multiplex PCR, and TCRdb kept only the in-frame ones, dropping some. The sample carries approximately 80,000 clones, roughly 86% recorded once. Study-wide results and limits: Across healthy donors, higher total template counts meant significantly greater roughly two-week count variance. Over two and four weeks, about 15 and 18 clones changed, versus roughly 1.1 between replicates.

The TCR sequence derives from a person between 18 and 70 years old in good health. Sample: blood. V and J are TRBV11-1 and TRBJ2-5, with 8 bases fitting TRBD2. CDR3 residues: CASSYAGTRGQETQYF. The CDR3 bases are TGTGCCAGCAGCTACGCCGGGACTAGAGGGCAAGAGACCCAGTACTTC.